Described below is a single T cell receptor (beta chain) sequence and its context. CDR1 SGHDN and CDR2 FVKESK come from the germline V gene. V lost 0 bases to trimming and J lost 2 bases, with 15 bases between them. The CDR3 is 17 amino acids. This sample is part of a study of cytomegalovirus exposure and HLA in healthy donors. This PCR relied on a set of 60 Vbeta primers and 13 Jbeta primers. Only in-frame clones appear in the TCRdb table, and some are missing; sequencing was by immunoSEQ multiplex PCR. Among about 94,000 clones listed, over 65% were seen once. The sample consisted of PBMCs. This TCR was sampled from a man under 40 in good health and CMV-seronegative. J is TRBJ2-3 and V is TRBV14; D gene uncertain. In nucleotides, the CDR3 is TGTGCCAGCAGCCAAGATATATACTCTCCGAACACAGATACGCAGTATTTT. Its protein product is CASSQDIYSPNTDTQYF.